These 32 T cell receptor beta chains came from one sample sequenced in a study of Ad26.COV2.S vaccination and SARS-CoV-2 variants. Profiled with immunoSEQ multiplex PCR; TCRdb holds only in-frame clones, not every one. The repertoire holds about 240,000 clones, with around 89% as singletons. Treatment given: around 19 received Ad26.COV2.S at low or high dose, single or two shots; 5 received placebo; per-sample allocation not given. Day 63 after the first injection of vaccine or placebo was the sampling time. This specimen consisted of peripheral blood, obtained in a trial of Ad26.COV2.S vaccine versus placebo. Receptors were obtained from a person between 18 and 59 years old who received the Ad26.COV2.S COVID-19 vaccine or a placebo.

The chain employs TRBV2 and TRBJ2-5, with 7 positions matching TRBD2. Looked up from germline, CDR1 is SNHLY and CDR2 is FYNNEI. This CDR3 has 17 amino acids. V was pared by 0 bases and J by 0 bases, with 7 bases of the junction left unmatched. The CDR3, as DNA: TGTGCCAGCAGTGAAGCGCTTTCTAGCGGATACCAAGAGACCCAGTACTTC. Protein product: CASSEALSSGYQETQYF. The full variable domain, its missing parts supplied by reference TRBV2 and TRBJ2-5, is EPEVTQTPSHQVTQMGQEVILRCVPISNHLYFYWYRQILGQKVEFLVSFYNNEISEKSEIFDDQFSVERPDGSNFTLKIRSTKLEDSAMYFCASSEALSSGYQETQYFGPGTRLLVL.

The chain employs TRBV14 and TRBJ1-3; D not resolved. The germline V and J ends were trimmed by 2 bases and 4 bases, with 12 bases remaining between them. The length of the CDR3 is 15 residues. Per germline, CDR1 SGHDN and CDR2 FVKESK. The CDR3 is CASSQRLGYGNTIYF. CDR3 DNA: TGTGCCAGCAGCCAAAGGTTGGGGTACGGAAACACCATATATTTT.

The chain employs TRBV19 and TRBJ1-1; the D is unclear. The germline V and J ends were trimmed by 4 bases and 1 base, with 7 bases remaining between them. Germline-derived CDR1 and CDR2 are LNHDA and SQIVND (reference sequence). The length of the CDR3 is 13 residues. The CDR3 spells CASSKTPNTEAFF. The CDR3 nucleotides read TGTGCCAGTAGTAAGACACCGAACACTGAAGCTTTCTTT.

This sequence joins TRBV28 and TRBJ2-6, with D perhaps TRBD2 (5 bases). There are 15 residues in the CDR3. Between the trimmed V and J ends, which lost 6 bases and 2 bases, there was a span of 11 bases. Per germline, CDR1 MDHEN and CDR2 SYDVKM. In DNA, the CDR3 is TGTGCCAGCAGGTCGAGGGTGGCTGGGGCCAACGTCCTGACTTTC. Amino acid sequence: CASRSRVAGANVLTF.

The chain recombines TRBV5-8 with TRBJ2-2; D perhaps matches TRBD1 (6 bases). CDR1 is SGHTS and CDR2 is YDEGEE in the germline V gene. V lost 4 bases, J lost 3 bases, and 13 bases lay in between. CDR3 size: 15 residues. CDR3 sequence (DNA): TGTGCCAGCAGCGCCGGGACATCATACACCGGGGAGCTGTTTTTT. Protein: CASSAGTSYTGELFF.

This CDR3 is CASSLSQGATDTQYF. DNA of the CDR3: TGTGCCAGCAGTTTATCCCAGGGGGCAACAGATACGCAGTATTTT. The chain combines TRBV27 with TRBJ2-3, with 8 bases identical to TRBD1. Germline loops: CDR1 MNHEY, CDR2 SMNVEV (reference sequence). V shed 0 bases and J 3 bases; nucleotides not matched to a gene: 2. The CDR3 is 15 amino acids.

V gene TRBV7-9 combines with J gene TRBJ1-1; D gene ambiguous. Trimming cost V 7 bases and J 5 bases, with 14 bases left between them. Germline V CDR1 and CDR2: SEHNR, FQNEAQ (reference sequence). The CDR3 has 13 residues. CDR3 amino acids: CASTQVSRTEAFF. Here the CDR3 DNA reads TGTGCCAGCACCCAAGTTTCCAGAACTGAAGCTTTCTTT.

This chain connects TRBV7-2 to TRBJ1-1; D call uncertain. Germline loops: CDR1 SGHTA, CDR2 FQGNSA. V shed 1 base and J shed 10 bases, with 10 bases lying between them. The CDR3 loop spans 12 amino acids. DNA for the CDR3: TGTGCCAGCAGCTTAGGTCGTCTTGTAGCTTTCTTT. Protein sequence: CASSLGRLVAFF.

The V call is TRBV27, the J call TRBJ2-6; D gene ambiguous. This CDR3 region has 15 residues. From germline, CDR1 is MNHEY and CDR2 SMNVEV (reference sequence). The V end lost 6 bases, the J end lost 0 bases, and 9 bases lay between the germline ends. The CDR3 reads CASRPRTSGANVLTF. CDR3 nucleotides: TGTGCCAGCAGACCACGGACCTCTGGGGCCAACGTCCTGACTTTC.

With regard to this clone: Different DNA sequences within this sample yield the same CDR3. The rearrangement uses TRBV5-1 and TRBJ1-2; D is unresolved. The CDR3 length is 12 residues. Germline V lookup: CDR1 SGHRS, CDR2 YFSETQ. The V end lost 0 bases, the J end lost 4 bases, and 4 bases lay between the germline ends. The DNA of the CDR3 is TGCGCCAGCAGCTTGGGTTCCTATGGCTACACCTTC. It codes for CASSLGSYGYTF.

This sequence joins TRBV5-5 and TRBJ2-7, with a possible D match to TRBD2 (5 bases). This CDR3 comprises 16 residues. Germline V gene sequence: CDR1 SGHKS, CDR2 YYEKEE (reference sequence). The germline V and J ends were trimmed by 2 bases and 4 bases, with 19 bases remaining between them. CDR3 nucleotides: TGTGCCAGCAGCTTAATGGGAGACTTGTCTTTTTACGAGCAGTACTTC. It yields the protein CASSLMGDLSFYEQYF.

J is TRBJ2-7 and V is TRBV4-1, with 13 bases identical to TRBD2. The V and J ends lost 1 base and 3 bases, in that order; junction bases with no gene match: 0. The CDR3 spans 15 residues. CDR1 and CDR2 from the germline V gene are MGHRA and YSYEKL. The CDR3 spells CASSQGLAGGYEQYF. DNA of the CDR3: TGCGCCAGCAGCCAAGGACTAGCGGGAGGCTACGAGCAGTACTTC.

This sequence joins TRBV11-2 and TRBJ1-1; D possibly corresponds to TRBD1 (5 bases). V gave up 4 bases and J gave up 3 bases, with 15 bases separating them. The CDR3 loop spans 15 amino acids. Germline V gene data show CDR1 as SGHAT and CDR2 as FQNNGV. The CDR3 DNA reads TGTGCCAGCAGCTCTTTCAGCCGCAGGGACACTGAAGCTTTCTTT. Translating it yields CASSSFSRRDTEAFF. The entire variable domain, with the rest obtained from reference TRBV11-2 and TRBJ1-1, is as follows: EAGVAQSPRYKIIEKRQSVAFWCNPISGHATLYWYQQILGQGPKLLIQFQNNGVVDDSQLPKDRFSAERLKGVDSTLKIQPAKLEDSAVYLCASSSFSRRDTEAFFGQGTRLTVV.

This chain joins TRBV5-6 and TRBJ1-2; no reliable D call. Per the germline V gene, CDR1 is SGHDT and CDR2 is YYEEEE. Trimming took off 2 bases at V and 0 bases at J, with 8 bases between the two ends. The CDR3 consists of 14 residues. The CDR3 nucleotides are TGTGCCAGCAGCTTTAGGTATGCTAACTATGGCTACACCTTC. Translated, it gives CASSFRYANYGYTF.

The gene calls are TRBV18 and TRBJ2-2; possibly TRBD1 or TRBD2 for D (6 bases each). Germline assignment: CDR1 KGHSH and CDR2 LQKENI. The CDR3 contains 17 residues. V lost 0 bases and J lost 1, with 12 bases in between. The CDR3 is CASSPPVGGLNTGELFF. As DNA, the CDR3 is TGTGCCAGCTCACCACCGGTGGGGGGCCTGAACACCGGGGAGCTGTTTTTT.

This rearrangement joins TRBV30 to TRBJ1-1; the D is unclear. Germline lookup yields CDR1 GTSNPN and CDR2 SVGIG (reference sequence). V lost 2 bases, J lost 4 bases, and 11 bases lay in between. The CDR3 loop spans 13 amino acids. The CDR3 DNA reads TGTGCCTGGAGTAACTATAGGTCCACTGAAGCTTTCTTT. This sequence encodes CAWSNYRSTEAFF.

The chain recombines TRBV5-1 with TRBJ2-1; D may be TRBD1 (5 bases). The V gene lost 0 bases and the J gene lost 3 bases, with 16 bases spanning the gap. CDR1 is SGHRS and CDR2 is YFSETQ in the germline V gene. This CDR3 contains 17 residues. CDR3 nucleotides: TGCGCCAGCAGCTTGGGGGCTTGGGGCGCAGGCTACAATGAGCAGTTCTTC. This encodes CASSLGAWGAGYNEQFF.

This chain joins TRBV7-6 and TRBJ2-2, with 7 nucleotides matching TRBD1. The CDR3 covers 15 residues. Germline V gene sequence: CDR1 SGHVS, CDR2 FNYEAQ. With V trimmed by 1 base and J by 5 bases, 4 bases remained unmatched. This CDR3 is CASSLGRRGTGELFF. The CDR3 DNA reads as TGTGCCAGCAGCTTAGGCCGCAGGGGGACCGGGGAGCTGTTTTTT.

This chain connects TRBV9 to TRBJ2-5; TRBD1 might be the D (5 bases). From germline, CDR1 is SGDLS and CDR2 YYNGEE. This CDR3 is 18 amino acids long. Trimming shortened V by 3 bases and J by 5 bases, and 26 bases separated the two germline ends. CDR3: CASSETTRVRTRVETQYF. CDR3 nucleotide sequence: TGTGCCAGCAGCGAGACAACCAGGGTCAGGACCCGTGTTGAGACCCAGTACTTC.

The rearrangement links TRBV4-3 to TRBJ1-2; possibly TRBD1 for D (6 bases). Germline loops: CDR1 LGHNA, CDR2 YSLEER. The CDR3 is 17 residues long. V dropped 0 bases and J dropped 6 bases, with 20 bases sitting between them. The CDR3 protein is CASSQDFILGGWNGYTF. The CDR3 nucleotides read TGCGCCAGCAGCCAAGATTTCATCTTAGGGGGATGGAATGGCTACACCTTC.

By frequency in the sample, this clone is medium-sized. The genes are TRBV19 and TRBJ1-5; tentatively, D is TRBD1 (5 bases). Trimming took 7 bases from V and 4 from J, leaving 14 bases between them. The CDR3 extends over 14 amino acids. CDR1 is LNHDA, CDR2 SQIVND, per germline (reference sequence). The CDR3 sequence: CASNIGAGNQPQHF. In DNA, the CDR3 is TGTGCCAGTAACATTGGGGCAGGTAATCAGCCCCAGCATTTT. Combining the CDR3 with reference TRBV19 and TRBJ1-5 gives the whole variable domain DGGITQSPKYLFRKEGQNVTLSCEQNLNHDAMYWYRQDPGQGLRLIYYSQIVNDFQKGDIAEGYSVSREKKESFPLTVTSAQKNPTAFYLCASNIGAGNQPQHFGDGTRLSIL.

This chain links TRBV7-2 with TRBJ1-3; D unresolved. Germline values: CDR1 SGHTA, CDR2 FQGNSA. Trimming took 2 bases from V and 3 from J, leaving 11 bases between them. CDR3 length: 15 residues. Written as DNA, the CDR3 is TGTGCCAGCAGCTTATCGGGCCTCCTTGGAAACACCATATATTTT. It specifies CASSLSGLLGNTIYF.

The V call is TRBV6-5, the J call TRBJ1-1; TRBD1 aligns across 8 bases. This CDR3 has 14 residues. V lost 6 bases and J lost 1; bases outside the gene matches: 4. Germline V gene sequence: CDR1 MNHEY, CDR2 SVGAGI. CDR3 in DNA: TGTGCCAGCAGCCGCGACAGGGGGAACACTGAAGCTTTCTTT. Translation gives CASSRDRGNTEAFF.

The chain combines TRBV19 with TRBJ1-5, with 8 nucleotides matching TRBD1. The trim removed 5 bases at V and 7 bases at J, leaving 7 bases unmatched. The germline V gene encodes CDR1 LNHDA and CDR2 SQIVND (reference sequence). The CDR3 runs 14 residues. CDR3 residues: CASSPRTGRQPQHF. The DNA of the CDR3 is TGTGCCAGTAGTCCCAGGACAGGGAGACAGCCCCAGCATTTT.

V usage is TRBV10-3 and J usage is TRBJ2-3, with a tentative D call TRBD1 (6 bases). This CDR3 has 14 amino acids. The germline V gene encodes CDR1 ENHRY and CDR2 SYGVKD. V dropped 2 bases and J dropped 3 bases, with 9 bases sitting between them. For the CDR3, the DNA is TGTGCCATCAGTGAGGGACAGAGGACAGATACGCAGTATTTT. Its translation: CAISEGQRTDTQYF.

The chain recombines TRBV30 with TRBJ2-7; 8 bases map to TRBD2. With 3 bases clipped from V and 1 base from J, the junction kept 8 bases outside the gene matches. There are 15 residues in the CDR3. CDR1 is GTSNPN and CDR2 is SVGIG in the germline V gene (reference sequence). DNA of the CDR3: TGTGCCTGGAGCGAACCGGGACTAGTTTCCTACGAGCAGTACTTC. The encoded protein is CAWSEPGLVSYEQYF.

J is TRBJ1-1 and V is TRBV2; D remains ambiguous. Germline CDR1 and CDR2: SNHLY and FYNNEI. CDR3 length equals 10 residues. The V and J ends lost 6 bases and 4 bases respectively, with 3 bases between them. The CDR3 protein is CASSSTEAFF. CDR3 DNA sequence: TGTGCCAGCAGCTCCACTGAAGCTTTCTTT.

The chain recombines TRBV3-1 (or the pseudogene TRBV3-2) with TRBJ2-2; 8 bases fit TRBD1. Germline V gives CDR1 LGHDT, CDR2 YNNKEL (reference sequence). Unmatched junction bases numbered 3, after V lost 5 bases and J lost 4 bases. This CDR3 has 14 amino acids. CDR3 amino acids: CASSSGQGTGELFF. CDR3 sequence (DNA): TGTGCCAGCAGCTCAGGACAGGGCACCGGGGAGCTGTTTTTT.

CDR3 residues: CATSSGLGEGYTF. Here the CDR3 DNA reads TGTGCCACCAGCTCCGGCCTTGGGGAGGGCTACACCTTC. J is TRBJ1-2 and V is TRBV15; D unresolved. The V end lost 5 bases, the J end lost 8 bases, and 15 bases lay between the germline ends. CDR3 size: 13 residues. Germline lookup yields CDR1 LNHNV and CDR2 YYDKDF (reference sequence). The entire variable domain, with the rest obtained from reference TRBV15 and TRBJ1-2, is as follows: DAMVIQNPRYQVTQFGKPVTLSCSQTLNHNVMYWYQQKSSQAPKLLFHYYDKDFNNEADTPDNFQSRRPNTSFCFLDIRSPGLGDTAMYLCATSSGLGEGYTFGSGTRLTVV.

This clone was counted once. This chain connects TRBV11-2 to TRBJ2-3; 8 bases agree with TRBD1. The CDR3 loop spans 17 amino acids. Germline CDR1 is SGHAT and CDR2 is FQNNGV. Trimming cost V 2 bases and J 3 bases; bases outside gene matches: 10. The CDR3 DNA is TGTGCCAGCAGCTTATTAGGCAGGGGGCGCGAGACAGATACGCAGTATTTT. Its translation is CASSLLGRGRETDTQYF.

The chain uses TRBV5-1 and TRBJ2-1, with D uncertain. CDR1 SGHRS and CDR2 YFSETQ come from the germline V gene. This CDR3 contains 15 residues. The V and J ends lost 3 bases and 5 bases respectively, with 15 bases between them. The CDR3 DNA reads as TGCGCCAGCAGCTCCCCAGGACCGCTCAACAATGAGCAGTTCTTC. It translates to CASSSPGPLNNEQFF.

This sequence joins TRBV10-3 and TRBJ2-1; 13 bases fit TRBD2. Germline V gene data show CDR1 as ENHRY and CDR2 as SYGVKD. V dropped 3 bases and J dropped 9; count of bases not matched to a gene: 8. The CDR3 loop spans 16 amino acids. The CDR3 is CAISDQGLAGSGEQFF. CDR3 nucleotides: TGTGCCATCAGTGATCAGGGACTAGCGGGATCGGGTGAGCAGTTCTTC.